This T cell receptor (beta chain) emerged from a study of cytomegalovirus exposure and HLA in healthy donors. Details on this clone: Its antigen is still unknown.

13 Jbeta primers and 60 Vbeta primers were used for the PCR. The table came from immunoSEQ multiplex PCR; TCRdb's copy has only in-frame clones and leaves some out. The sample yields about 130,000 clones, about 84% seen once. Study conclusions and caveats: A later analysis reported that several of the most significant clusters appeared to be linked to common viral pathogens, among them Epstein-Barr virus.

Germline-derived CDR1 and CDR2 are MGHRA and YSYEKL. The length of the CDR3 is 16 residues. V lost 0 bases to trimming and J lost 9 bases, with 18 bases between them. This chain links TRBV4-1 with TRBJ1-5; D is undetermined. The source of this sequence is a boy aged 5 to 17 in good health and CMV-seronegative. The sample comprised PBMCs. The CDR3 sequence: CASSQDRHEPSSPQHF. The CDR3 coding sequence is TGCGCCAGCAGCCAAGATCGCCATGAGCCTTCTTCGCCCCAGCATTTT.